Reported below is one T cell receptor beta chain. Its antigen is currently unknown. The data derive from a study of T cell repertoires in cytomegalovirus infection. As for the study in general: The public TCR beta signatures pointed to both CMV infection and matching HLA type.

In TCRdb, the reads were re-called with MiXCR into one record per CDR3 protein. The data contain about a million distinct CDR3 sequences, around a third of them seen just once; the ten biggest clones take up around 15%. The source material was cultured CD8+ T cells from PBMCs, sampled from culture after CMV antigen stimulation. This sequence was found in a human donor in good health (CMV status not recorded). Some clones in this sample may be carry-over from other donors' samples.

CDR3 in amino acids: CASSLRRDYGKLFF. The CDR3 DNA follows: TGTGCCAGCAGTTTACGGCGCGACTATGGAAAACTGTTTTTT. The J gene is TRBJ1-4, the V gene TRBV12-3 or TRBV12-4; the D is unclear. The CDR3 totals 14 residues. V lost 2 bases to trimming and J lost 10 bases, with 14 bases between them.